Here is one TCR beta chain with its context. These data are taken from a study of blood T cell repertoires in COVID-19. In the study overall: The United States, Italy and Spain provided the acute and convalescent COVID-19 samples. From T cells, B-cell-depleted T cells, or PBMCs came the material, which was cDNA or gDNA.

Only in-frame clones appear in the TCRdb table, and some are missing; sequencing was by immunoSEQ multiplex PCR. This sample yields hundreds of thousands of clones, of which 88% are seen a single time; around 0.92% belongs to the top ten. Per germline, CDR1 MNHEY and CDR2 SMNVEV (reference sequence). V was pared by 3 bases and J by 0 bases, with 13 bases of the junction left unmatched. This CDR3 has 20 residues. This receptor was taken from a woman in her 30s who had recovered from COVID-19. The sequenced material came from PBMCs or T cells enriched from blood (not recorded which). The chain has TRBV27 and TRBJ2-3, with 12 nucleotides matching TRBD2. CDR3 DNA sequence: TGTGCCAGCAGTTTCACTAGCGGGAGGAGAGGGGGTTTTAGCACAGATACGCAGTATTTT. This gives the protein CASSFTSGRRGGFSTDTQYF.